These 10 T cell receptor beta chains came from one sample sequenced in a study of CD8 T cells in Susac syndrome. The authors reverse transcribed roughly 0.5 to 1 ug RNA with random hexamers. TCRdb redid the calling of the immunoSEQ multiplex PCR reads with MiXCR, one entry per CDR3 protein. Here the sample spans 50,000 or so distinct CDR3 sequences, roughly 93% being singletons. The sequenced material came from CD8+ T cells from PBMCs. Source of these receptors: a human donor with multiple sclerosis.

V gene TRBV28 combines with J gene TRBJ2-3; 7 nucleotides agree with TRBD2. Trimming at V came to 6 bases and at J to 0 bases, leaving 3 bases not matched to a gene. CDR1 is MDHEN and CDR2 is SYDVKM in the germline V gene. The CDR3 consists of 14 residues. CDR3 protein: CASRSGVSTDTQYF. CDR3 bases: TGTGCCAGCAGAAGCGGGGTTAGCACAGATACGCAGTATTTT.

The chain employs TRBV20-1 and TRBJ2-4, with D perhaps given as TRBD1 or TRBD2 (5 bases each). V was pared by 7 bases and J by 0 bases, with 10 bases between. This CDR3 has 13 residues. The V gene's germline CDR1 is DFQATT and CDR2 SNEGSKA (reference sequence). The CDR3 here is CSGTGGAKNIQYF. The CDR3 nucleotides read TGCAGTGGTACAGGAGGAGCCAAAAACATTCAGTACTTC.

This chain uses TRBV11-2 with TRBJ2-5; TRBD2 agrees at 10 bases. The trim removed 2 bases at V and 5 bases at J, leaving 5 bases unmatched. There are 15 residues in the CDR3. CDR1 and CDR2 from the germline V gene are SGHAT and FQNNGV. CDR3 residues: CASSLFPAGGETQYF. The CDR3 nucleotides are TGTGCCAGCAGCTTATTCCCAGCGGGGGGGGAGACCCAGTACTTC.

CDR3 sequence: CASSIRGLSNTEAFF. The CDR3 region has the DNA TGTGCCAGCAGCATAAGGGGACTTTCTAACACTGAAGCTTTCTTT. The chain combines TRBV28 with TRBJ1-1; a weak D match, TRBD1 (5 bases). Per the germline V gene, CDR1 is MDHEN and CDR2 is SYDVKM. CDR3 size: 15 residues. V shed 6 bases and J shed 2 bases, with 16 bases lying between them.

CDR3 in amino acids: CSVETGGETDTQYF. The CDR3 region has the DNA TGCAGCGTTGAAACGGGGGGCGAAACAGATACGCAGTATTTT. V usage is TRBV29-1 and J usage is TRBJ2-3; D possibly corresponds to TRBD2 (7 bases). Trimming removed 2 bases from V and 3 bases from J, with 12 bases in between. Germline-derived CDR1 and CDR2 are SQVTM and ANQGSEA. The CDR3 loop spans 14 amino acids.

CDR3: CSVGGDREAFF. The CDR3 DNA reads TGCAGCGTTGGCGGGGACAGGGAAGCTTTCTTT. V gene TRBV29-1 combines with J gene TRBJ1-1, with 8 positions matching TRBD1. V was clipped by 4 bases and J by 8 bases; unmatched bases: 3. The germline gives CDR1 SQVTM, CDR2 ANQGSEA. The CDR3 is 11 residues long.

The V and J genes are TRBV7-8 and TRBJ1-5, with D maybe TRBD1 (5 bases). Germline V gene lookup returns CDR1 SGHVS and CDR2 FQNEAQ. The CDR3 covers 16 residues. V gave up 3 bases and J gave up 4 bases, with 16 bases separating them. CDR3 DNA sequence: TGTGCCAGCAGCTTGGGGCTGGTAGGGCGAAATCAGCCCCAGCATTTT. Its protein product is CASSLGLVGRNQPQHF. Using reference TRBV7-8 and TRBJ1-5 for the parts outside the CDR3, the full variable domain is GAGVSQSPRYKVAKRGQDVALRCDPISGHVSLFWYQQALGQGPEFLTYFQNEAQLDKSGLPSDRFFAERPEGSVSTLKIQRTQQEDSAVYLCASSLGLVGRNQPQHFGDGTRLSIL.

The CDR3 loop is CASSEQGLWQPQHF. For the CDR3, the DNA is TGTGCCAGCAGTGAACAGGGGTTATGGCAGCCCCAGCATTTT. This chain uses TRBV2 with TRBJ1-5, with D maybe TRBD1 (6 bases). Between the trimmed V and J ends, which lost 2 bases and 7 bases, there was a span of 12 bases. The germline V gene encodes CDR1 SNHLY and CDR2 FYNNEI. The CDR3 has 14 residues. Supplemented by reference TRBV2 and TRBJ1-5, the full variable domain reads EPEVTQTPSHQVTQMGQEVILRCVPISNHLYFYWYRQILGQKVEFLVSFYNNEISEKSEIFDDQFSVERPDGSNFTLKIRSTKLEDSAMYFCASSEQGLWQPQHFGDGTRLSIL.

This clonotype was counted once. This chain uses TRBV11-2 with TRBJ2-7, with a possible D match to TRBD1 (7 bases). Trimming pared 11 bases from V and 2 bases from J, leaving 13 bases between. Germline assignment: CDR1 SGHAT and CDR2 FQNNGV. The CDR3 runs 12 residues. The CDR3 region is CAVEGATYEQYF. CDR3 coding DNA: TGTGCCGTGGAGGGGGCTACCTACGAGCAGTACTTC.

The rearrangement uses TRBV7-9 and TRBJ1-3; no definite D call. This CDR3 comprises 13 residues. Germline assignment: CDR1 SEHNR and CDR2 FQNEAQ (reference sequence). V gave up 1 base and J gave up 2 bases, with 3 bases separating them. The CDR3 DNA reads TGTGCCAGCAGCTTAGAGCCTGGAAACACCATATATTTT. Amino acid sequence: CASSLEPGNTIYF.